The T cell receptor beta chain described here comes from a study of blood T cell repertoires in COVID-19. Clones were read by immunoSEQ multiplex PCR, and TCRdb kept only the in-frame ones, dropping some. The data show approximately 58,000 clones, roughly 90% seen once. Per germline, CDR1 SGDLS and CDR2 YYNGEE. V lost 4 bases and J lost 6, with 7 bases in between. The CDR3 is made up of 12 amino acids. Sample: peripheral blood. The chain links TRBV9 to TRBJ2-2; D gene ambiguous. The sequence was collected from a human donor in a cohort sampled during active COVID-19. The CDR3 DNA sequence: TGTGCCAGCAGCCTGTCCGCCGGGGAGCTGTTTTTT. As protein: CASSLSAGELFF.